This T cell receptor (beta chain) was captured by sequencing in a study of CD8+ T cells in alopecia areata. Alopecia areata patients had lesional scalp punch biopsies and peripheral blood taken from them. In germline, CDR1 is SGDLS, CDR2 YYNGEE. The CDR3 sequence is 15 residues long. Trimming took 3 bases from V and 0 from J; bases not matched to a gene: 5. TCR sequencing used cDNA made by reverse transcription of extracted RNA. Sequencing was performed with immunoSEQ multiplex PCR; in TCRdb, only in-frame clones are kept and a portion is missing. The table records 95,000 to 150,000 clones, about 51% of them present only once. With respect to this clone: The target antigen is unknown.

Study-wide results and caveats: Patients displayed less clarity in TCR sharing than mice, a finding possibly related to HLA. Lesional scalp displayed greater clonality than normal scalp, most notably in alopecia totalis/universalis. Scalp sequencing captures resident alphabeta T cells of normal skin too.

Specimen: NKG2D-low CD8+ T cells sorted from blood. The source of this sequence is a human donor with alopecia areata. The V call is TRBV9, the J call TRBJ1-1; 7 bases match TRBD1. CDR3 nucleotide sequence: TGTGCCAGCAGCGCACAGGGGTTGTTGAACACTGAAGCTTTCTTT. Its translation is CASSAQGLLNTEAFF.